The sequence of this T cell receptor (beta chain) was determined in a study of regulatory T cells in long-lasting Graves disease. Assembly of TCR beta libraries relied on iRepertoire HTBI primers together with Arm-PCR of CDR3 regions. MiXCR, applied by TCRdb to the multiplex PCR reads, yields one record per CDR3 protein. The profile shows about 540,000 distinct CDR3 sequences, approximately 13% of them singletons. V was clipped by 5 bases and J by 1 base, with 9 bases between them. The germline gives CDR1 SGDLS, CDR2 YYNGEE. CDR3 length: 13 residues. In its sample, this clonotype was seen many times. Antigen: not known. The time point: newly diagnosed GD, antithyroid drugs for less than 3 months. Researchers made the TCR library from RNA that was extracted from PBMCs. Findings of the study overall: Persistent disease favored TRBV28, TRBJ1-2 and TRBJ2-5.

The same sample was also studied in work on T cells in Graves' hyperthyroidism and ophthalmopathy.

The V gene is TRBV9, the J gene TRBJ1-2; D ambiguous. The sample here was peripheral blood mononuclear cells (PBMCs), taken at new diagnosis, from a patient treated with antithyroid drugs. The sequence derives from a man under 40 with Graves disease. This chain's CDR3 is CASSLRNNYGYTF. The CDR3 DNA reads TGTGCCAGCAGTTTACGGAATAACTATGGCTACACCTTC.